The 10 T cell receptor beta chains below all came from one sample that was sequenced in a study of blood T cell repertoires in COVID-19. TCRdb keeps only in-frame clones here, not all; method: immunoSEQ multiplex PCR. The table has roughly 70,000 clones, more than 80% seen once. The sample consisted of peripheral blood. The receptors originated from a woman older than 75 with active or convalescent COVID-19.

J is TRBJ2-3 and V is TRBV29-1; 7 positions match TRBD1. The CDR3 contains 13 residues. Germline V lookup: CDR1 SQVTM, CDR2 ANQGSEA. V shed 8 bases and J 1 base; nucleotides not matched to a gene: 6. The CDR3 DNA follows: TGCAGCCTTACAGGGGACCGCACAGATACGCAGTATTTT. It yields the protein CSLTGDRTDTQYF.

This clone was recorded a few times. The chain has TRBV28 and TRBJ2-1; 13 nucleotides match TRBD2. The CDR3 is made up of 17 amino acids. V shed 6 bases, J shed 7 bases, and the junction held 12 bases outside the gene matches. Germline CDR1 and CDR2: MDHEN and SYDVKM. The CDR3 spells CASSLLAGGPMVNEQFF. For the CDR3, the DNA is TGTGCCAGCAGCCTACTAGCGGGAGGGCCAATGGTAAATGAGCAGTTCTTC.

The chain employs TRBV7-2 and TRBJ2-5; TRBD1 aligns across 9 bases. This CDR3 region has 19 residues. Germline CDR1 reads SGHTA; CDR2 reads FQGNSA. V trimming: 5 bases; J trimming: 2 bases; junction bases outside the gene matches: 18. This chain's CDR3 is CASSPLQGASYMPQETQYF. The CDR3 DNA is TGTGCCAGCAGCCCTCTACAGGGGGCTTCATACATGCCGCAAGAGACCCAGTACTTC.

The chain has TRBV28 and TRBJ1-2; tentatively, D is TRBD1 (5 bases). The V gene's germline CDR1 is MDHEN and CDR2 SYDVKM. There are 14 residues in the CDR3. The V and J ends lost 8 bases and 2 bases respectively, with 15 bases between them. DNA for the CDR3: TGTGCCAGCGCCGGCGGGGGAAAGAACTATGGCTACACCTTC. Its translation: CASAGGGKNYGYTF.

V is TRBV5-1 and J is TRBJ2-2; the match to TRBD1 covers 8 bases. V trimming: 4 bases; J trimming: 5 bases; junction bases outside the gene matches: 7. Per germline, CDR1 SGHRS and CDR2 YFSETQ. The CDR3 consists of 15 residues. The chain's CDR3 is CASSPLTGETGELFF. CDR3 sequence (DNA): TGCGCCAGCAGCCCTCTGACAGGGGAAACCGGGGAGCTGTTTTTT.

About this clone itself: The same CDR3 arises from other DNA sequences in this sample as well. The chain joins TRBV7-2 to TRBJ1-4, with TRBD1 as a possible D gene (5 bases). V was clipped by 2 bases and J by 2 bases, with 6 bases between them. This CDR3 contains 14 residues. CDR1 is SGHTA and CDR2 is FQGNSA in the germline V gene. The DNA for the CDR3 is TGTGCCAGCAGCTTACAGGGTACTAATGAAAAACTGTTTTTT. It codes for CASSLQGTNEKLFF.

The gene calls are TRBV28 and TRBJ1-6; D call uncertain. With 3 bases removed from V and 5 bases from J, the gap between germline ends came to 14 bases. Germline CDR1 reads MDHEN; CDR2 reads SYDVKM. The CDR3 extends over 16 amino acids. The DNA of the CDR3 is TGTGCCAGCAGTTTCCAGGAGGGCGGTAATAATTCACCCCTCCACTTT. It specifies CASSFQEGGNNSPLHF.

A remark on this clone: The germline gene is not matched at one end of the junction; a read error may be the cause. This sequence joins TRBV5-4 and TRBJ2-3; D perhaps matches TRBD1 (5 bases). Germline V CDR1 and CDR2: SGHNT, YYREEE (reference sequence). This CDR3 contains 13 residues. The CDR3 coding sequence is TGTGCCAGCAGCCGAGACAGCACAGATACGCAATATTTT. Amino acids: CASSRDSTDTQYF.

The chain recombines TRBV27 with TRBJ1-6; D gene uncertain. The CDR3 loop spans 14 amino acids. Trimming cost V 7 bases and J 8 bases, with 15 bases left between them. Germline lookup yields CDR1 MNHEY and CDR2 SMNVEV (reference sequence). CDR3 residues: CASIPCLEDSPLHF. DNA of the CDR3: TGTGCCAGCATCCCCTGCCTCGAGGATTCACCCCTCCACTTT.

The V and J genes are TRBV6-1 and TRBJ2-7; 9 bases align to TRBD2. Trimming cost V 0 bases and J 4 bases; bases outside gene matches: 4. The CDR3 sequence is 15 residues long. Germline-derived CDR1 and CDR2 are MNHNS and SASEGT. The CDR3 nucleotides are TGTGCCAGCAGTGAAGCGCTAGCGGGAACTTACGAGCAGTACTTC. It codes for CASSEALAGTYEQYF.